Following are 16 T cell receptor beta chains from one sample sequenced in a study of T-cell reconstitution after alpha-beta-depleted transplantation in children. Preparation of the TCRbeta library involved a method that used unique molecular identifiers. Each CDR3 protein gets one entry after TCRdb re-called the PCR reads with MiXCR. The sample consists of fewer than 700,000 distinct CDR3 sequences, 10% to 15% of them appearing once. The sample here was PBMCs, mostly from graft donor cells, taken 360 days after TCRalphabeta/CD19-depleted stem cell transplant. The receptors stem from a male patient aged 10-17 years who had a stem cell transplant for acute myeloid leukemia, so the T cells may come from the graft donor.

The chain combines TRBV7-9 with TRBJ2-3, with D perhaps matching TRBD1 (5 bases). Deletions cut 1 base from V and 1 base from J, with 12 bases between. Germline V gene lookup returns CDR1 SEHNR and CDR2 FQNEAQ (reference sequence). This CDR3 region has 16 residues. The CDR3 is CASSLGVTGGTDTQYF. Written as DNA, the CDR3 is TGTGCCAGCAGCTTAGGCGTCACAGGAGGCACAGATACGCAGTATTTT.

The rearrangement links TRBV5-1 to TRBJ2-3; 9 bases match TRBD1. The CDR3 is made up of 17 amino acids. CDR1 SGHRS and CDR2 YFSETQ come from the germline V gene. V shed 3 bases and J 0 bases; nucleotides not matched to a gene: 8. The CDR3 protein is CASSSGTGQPSTDTQYF. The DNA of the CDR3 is TGCGCCAGCAGCTCCGGGACAGGGCAACCTAGCACAGATACGCAGTATTTT.

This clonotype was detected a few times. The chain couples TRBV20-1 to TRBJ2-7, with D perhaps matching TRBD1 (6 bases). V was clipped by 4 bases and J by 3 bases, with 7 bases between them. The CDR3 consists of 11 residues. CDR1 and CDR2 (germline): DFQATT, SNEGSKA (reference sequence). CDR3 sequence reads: CSATGVYEQYF. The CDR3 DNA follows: TGCAGTGCTACAGGGGTCTACGAGCAGTACTTC.

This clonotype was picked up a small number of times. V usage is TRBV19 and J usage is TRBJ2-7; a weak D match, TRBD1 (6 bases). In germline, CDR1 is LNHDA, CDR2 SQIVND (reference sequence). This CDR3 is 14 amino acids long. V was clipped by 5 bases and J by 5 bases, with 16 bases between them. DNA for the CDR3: TGTGCCAGTAGTCGTTTGACAGGAGTCCACGAGCAGTACTTC. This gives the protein CASSRLTGVHEQYF.

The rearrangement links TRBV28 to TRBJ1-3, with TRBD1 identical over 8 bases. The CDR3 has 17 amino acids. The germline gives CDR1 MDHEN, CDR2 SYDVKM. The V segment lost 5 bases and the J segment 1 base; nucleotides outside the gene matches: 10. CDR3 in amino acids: CASSPLGQGDSGNTIYF. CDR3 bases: TGTGCCAGCAGTCCCTTAGGACAGGGCGATTCTGGAAACACCATATATTTT.

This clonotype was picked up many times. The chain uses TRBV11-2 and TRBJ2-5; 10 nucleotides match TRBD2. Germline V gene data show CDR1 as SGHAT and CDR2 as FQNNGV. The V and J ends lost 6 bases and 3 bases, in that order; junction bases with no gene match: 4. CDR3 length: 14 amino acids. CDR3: CASSYGTSEETQYF. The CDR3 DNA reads TGTGCCAGCAGTTACGGGACTAGCGAAGAGACCCAGTACTTC.

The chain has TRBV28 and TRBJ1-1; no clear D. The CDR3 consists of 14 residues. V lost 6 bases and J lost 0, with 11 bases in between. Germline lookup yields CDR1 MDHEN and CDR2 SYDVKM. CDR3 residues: CASSPWVLNTEAFF. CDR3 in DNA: TGTGCCAGCAGCCCCTGGGTCTTGAACACTGAAGCTTTCTTT.

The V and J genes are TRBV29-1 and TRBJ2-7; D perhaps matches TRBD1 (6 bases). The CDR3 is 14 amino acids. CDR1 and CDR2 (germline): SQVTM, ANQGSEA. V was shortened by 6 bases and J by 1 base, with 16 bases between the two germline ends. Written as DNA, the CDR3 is TGCAGCGTGTTACAGGGCAGCCCATCCTACGAGCAGTACTTC. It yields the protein CSVLQGSPSYEQYF.

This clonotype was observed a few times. The CDR3 DNA reads TGCAGCGTCTCGATTGGGGGCAGCTCCTACGAGCAGTACTTC. Amino acid sequence: CSVSIGGSSYEQYF. This chain joins TRBV29-1 and TRBJ2-7; D is perhaps TRBD1 (6 bases). The germline V and J ends were trimmed by 6 bases and 0 bases, with 15 bases remaining between them. The CDR3 extends over 14 amino acids. Germline CDR1 reads SQVTM; CDR2 reads ANQGSEA.

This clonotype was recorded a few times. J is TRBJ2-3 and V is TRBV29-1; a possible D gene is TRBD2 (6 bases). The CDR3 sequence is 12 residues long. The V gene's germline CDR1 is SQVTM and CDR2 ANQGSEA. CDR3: CTGGAMGDTQYF. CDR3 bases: TGCACCGGAGGGGCAATGGGAGATACGCAGTATTTT.

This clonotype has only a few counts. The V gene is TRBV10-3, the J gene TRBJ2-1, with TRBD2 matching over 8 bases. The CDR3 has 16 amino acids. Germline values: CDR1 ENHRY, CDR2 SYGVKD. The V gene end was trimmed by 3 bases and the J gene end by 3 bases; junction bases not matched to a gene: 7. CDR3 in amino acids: CAISDSSGRVYNEQFF. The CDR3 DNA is TGTGCCATCAGTGATTCGAGCGGGAGAGTCTACAATGAGCAGTTCTTC.

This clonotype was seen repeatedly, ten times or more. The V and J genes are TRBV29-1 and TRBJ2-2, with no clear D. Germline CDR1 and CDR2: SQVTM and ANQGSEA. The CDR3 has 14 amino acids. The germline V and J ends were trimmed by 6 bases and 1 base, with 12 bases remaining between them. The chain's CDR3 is CSVVPGLNTGELFF. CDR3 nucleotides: TGCAGCGTGGTACCGGGCCTGAACACCGGGGAGCTGTTTTTT.

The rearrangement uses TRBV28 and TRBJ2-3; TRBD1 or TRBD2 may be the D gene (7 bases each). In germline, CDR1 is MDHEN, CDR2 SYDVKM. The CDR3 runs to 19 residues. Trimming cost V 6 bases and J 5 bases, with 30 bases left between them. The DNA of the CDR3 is TGTGCCAGCAGGGGATACAGGGGTCCAACTAGCGCCACCATAGATACGCAGTATTTT. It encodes CASRGYRGPTSATIDTQYF. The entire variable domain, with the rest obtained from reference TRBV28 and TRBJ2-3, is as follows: DVKVTQSSRYLVKRTGEKVFLECVQDMDHENMFWYRQDPGLGLRLIYFSYDVKMKEKGDIPEGYSVSREKKERFSLILESASTNQTSMYLCASRGYRGPTSATIDTQYFGPGTRLTVL.

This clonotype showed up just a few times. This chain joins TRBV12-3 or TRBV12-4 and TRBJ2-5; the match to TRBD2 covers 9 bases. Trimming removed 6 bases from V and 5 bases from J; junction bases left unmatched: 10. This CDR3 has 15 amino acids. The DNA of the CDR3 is TGTGCCAGCAGCCCAATAGCGGGAGTGTTGGAGACCCAGTACTTC. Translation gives CASSPIAGVLETQYF.

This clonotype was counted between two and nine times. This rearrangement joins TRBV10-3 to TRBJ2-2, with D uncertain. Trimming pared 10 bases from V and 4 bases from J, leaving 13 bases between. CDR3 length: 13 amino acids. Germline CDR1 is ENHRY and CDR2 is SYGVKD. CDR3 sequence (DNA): TGTGCCACGACTCGATCACGCACCGGGGAGCTGTTTTTT. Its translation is CATTRSRTGELFF.

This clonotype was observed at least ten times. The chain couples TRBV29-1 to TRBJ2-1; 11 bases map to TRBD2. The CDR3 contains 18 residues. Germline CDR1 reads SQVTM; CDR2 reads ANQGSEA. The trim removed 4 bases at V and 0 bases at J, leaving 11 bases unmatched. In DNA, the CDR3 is TGCAGCGTTGTTAGAGGACTAGCGGGCCCTAGCTCCTACAATGAGCAGTTCTTC. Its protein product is CSVVRGLAGPSSYNEQFF.